A single sample gave rise to the 24 T cell receptor beta chains below, sequenced in a study of read filtering for tumor transcriptome and immune sequencing. Molecular barcoded adaptors covering alpha/delta and beta/gamma chains were used on 400 to 450 ng RNA. A single record per CDR3 protein comes from TCRdb applying MiXCR to the reads. The sample has tens of thousands of distinct CDR3 sequences; 15% to 20% are singletons. The sequencing sample was made of a population of CD138-negative cells sorted from bone marrow. Every receptor here comes from a donor at least 40 years old with multiple myeloma.

Ten or more counts support this clonotype. The chain uses TRBV6-6 and TRBJ2-5; D is ambiguous. Looked up from germline, CDR1 is MNHNY and CDR2 is SVGAGI (reference sequence). The CDR3 extends over 13 amino acids. The V and J ends lost 8 bases and 4 bases respectively, with 14 bases between them. CDR3 DNA sequence: TGTGCCAGCGGGCGCGCCTTAGGAGAGACCCAGTACTTC. Protein sequence: CASGRALGETQYF.

In regard to this clonotype: It is likely a read error, because the conserved phenylalanine at the end of the CDR3 is missing. CDR3 DNA: TGTGCTAGCAGCCCGCCGAGACAGAGCGCCTACGAGCAGTACTCC. This codes for CASSPPRQSAYEQYS. The chain uses TRBV13 and TRBJ2-7; TRBD1 is a possible D gene (5 bases). Germline V gives CDR1 PRHDT, CDR2 FYEKMQ (reference sequence). CDR3 length: 15 amino acids.

This clonotype appeared many times. The gene calls are TRBV6-2 or TRBV6-3 and TRBJ2-7; D might be TRBD1 (5 bases). V lost 4 bases and J 6 bases, leaving 16 bases between the germline ends. Germline CDR1 and CDR2: MNHEY and SVGEGT. CDR3 length: 14 amino acids. The DNA of the CDR3 is TGTGCCAGCAGTTCTCACTCAGGGTTCGGCGAGCAGTACTTC. It yields the protein CASSSHSGFGEQYF.

As concerns this clonotype: A far bigger clonotype differs at one base, so this is likely a read error. V usage is TRBV6-6 and J usage is TRBJ2-7, with 7 nucleotides matching TRBD2. CDR1 MNHNY and CDR2 SVGAGI come from the germline V gene (reference sequence). The CDR3 consists of 15 residues. The CDR3 DNA is TGTGCCAGCAGATCAACCGGGAGGAGCTCCCACGAGCAGTACTTC. This codes for CASRSTGRSSHEQYF.

This clonotype was detected ten times or more. The chain carries TRBV5-1 and TRBJ1-1, with D possibly TRBD1 on 5 matching bases. In germline, CDR1 is SGHRS, CDR2 YFSETQ. The germline V and J ends were trimmed by 0 bases and 4 bases, with 10 bases remaining between them. The CDR3 loop spans 14 amino acids. The CDR3 loop is CASSLAVGGTEAFF. The CDR3 region has the DNA TGCGCCAGCAGCTTGGCAGTGGGGGGCACTGAAGCTTTCTTT.

This clonotype has a count of ten or more. The rearrangement uses TRBV12-3 or TRBV12-4 and TRBJ2-1; D is ambiguous. Trimming took off 1 base at V and 8 bases at J, with 9 bases between the two ends. The CDR3 extends over 13 amino acids. The CDR3 region has the DNA TGTGCCAGCAGTTTAGAGGGTGGAGATGAGCAGTTCTTC. Residues: CASSLEGGDEQFF.

The chain has TRBV20-1 and TRBJ2-7, with unresolved D. This CDR3 is 12 amino acids long. Trimming removed 3 bases at V and 0 bases at J, with 6 bases between. Looked up from germline, CDR1 is DFQATT and CDR2 is SNEGSKA (reference sequence). The CDR3 sequence is CSASESSYEQYF. In nucleotides, the CDR3 is TGCAGTGCTAGCGAGAGCTCCTACGAGCAGTACTTC.

On this clonotype: An end of the junction does not agree with germline; a read error may underlie this. V and J are TRBV7-2 and TRBJ2-2; D is possibly TRBD2 (7 bases). Looked up from germline, CDR1 is SGHTA and CDR2 is FQGNSA. The CDR3 is 14 residues long. DNA for the CDR3: TGTACCAGCAGCGTATACAGGGAGGGCGGGGAGCTGTTCTTT. Translating it yields CTSSVYREGGELFF. The variable domain in full, with the rest retrieved from reference TRBV7-2 and TRBJ2-2, is GAGVSQSPSNKVTEKGKDVELRCDPISGHTALYWYRQSLGQGLEFLIYFQGNSAPDKSGLPSDRFSAERTGGSVSTLTIQRTQQEDSAVYLCTSSVYREGGELFFGEGSRLTVL.

Notes on this clonotype: The junction departs from the called germline gene at one end, perhaps through a read error. This chain joins TRBV20-1 and TRBJ2-2; TRBD2 matches 7 bases. Looked up from germline, CDR1 is DFQATT and CDR2 is SNEGSKA (reference sequence). This CDR3 has 16 residues. For the CDR3, the DNA is TGCAGTACTAGAGATGGGTCTAGCGGGAACACCGGGGAGCTGTTTTTT. This sequence encodes CSTRDGSSGNTGELFF.

Ten or more counts support this clonotype. This sequence joins TRBV6-6 and TRBJ2-7, with 7 bases that match TRBD2. Looked up from germline, CDR1 is MNHNY and CDR2 is SVGAGI (reference sequence). This CDR3 has 15 amino acids. V lost 3 bases, J lost 2 bases, and 7 bases stayed unmatched. The CDR3 DNA reads TGTGCCAGCAGTTATGGCTCTAGCGGTCCCTACGAGCAGTACTTC. This sequence encodes CASSYGSSGPYEQYF.

For this clonotype: A much larger clonotype is one base distant, so this may be a read error. The V gene is TRBV27, the J gene TRBJ2-1, with D possibly matching TRBD2 (6 bases). CDR3 length: 14 residues. Germline V gives CDR1 MNHEY, CDR2 SMNVEV (reference sequence). The CDR3 loop reads CVSSLAGPGDEQFF. As DNA, the CDR3 is TGTGTCAGCAGTCTTGCGGGGCCGGGCGATGAGCAGTTCTTC.

The chain combines TRBV25-1 with TRBJ1-1; D is perhaps TRBD1 (5 bases). CDR1 is MGHDK, CDR2 SYGVNS, per germline. Between the trimmed V and J ends, which lost 3 bases and 2 bases, there was a span of 13 bases. The CDR3 has 15 residues. The CDR3 nucleotides read TGTGCCAGCAGTGATTCGAGGAGGGGCAACACTGAAGCTTTCTTT. Translation gives CASSDSRRGNTEAFF.

This clonotype has a count of ten or more. The rearrangement joins TRBV29-1 to TRBJ2-1; D not resolved. Germline CDR1 SQVTM, CDR2 ANQGSEA. CDR3 length: 13 amino acids. Trimming left V 2 bases short and J 4 bases short, with 9 bases between. The CDR3 bases are TGCAGCGTTGAACAGCTACGATACAATGAGCAGTTCTTC. Translated: CSVEQLRYNEQFF.

The chain carries TRBV5-1 and TRBJ1-2, with D possibly TRBD1 on 5 matching bases. Germline values: CDR1 SGHRS, CDR2 YFSETQ. The CDR3 consists of 13 residues. Trimming removed 4 bases from V and 1 base from J, with 8 bases in between. CDR3 region: CASSIQDNYGYTF. The CDR3 coding sequence is TGCGCCAGCAGCATACAGGATAACTATGGCTACACCTTC.

The chain uses TRBV28 and TRBJ2-1, with D unclear. V dropped 4 bases and J dropped 8 bases, with 9 bases sitting between them. The CDR3 contains 12 residues. Germline V CDR1 and CDR2: MDHEN, SYDVKM. Written as DNA, the CDR3 is TGTGCCAGCAGTTCCATCCTATATGAGCAGTTCTTC. This gives the protein CASSSILYEQFF. Filled out from reference TRBV28 and TRBJ2-1, the complete variable domain reads DVKVTQSSRYLVKRTGEKVFLECVQDMDHENMFWYRQDPGLGLRLIYFSYDVKMKEKGDIPEGYSVSREKKERFSLILESASTNQTSMYLCASSSILYEQFFGPGTRLTVL.

The chain uses TRBV20-1 and TRBJ1-1, with D perhaps TRBD1 (6 bases). The ends were cut back, 6 bases at V and 0 bases at J, with 14 bases in the middle. The germline V gene encodes CDR1 DFQATT and CDR2 SNEGSKA (reference sequence). This CDR3 comprises 14 residues. CDR3 sequence (DNA): TGCAGTGCCGTCCCGGGACATCTGAACACTGAAGCTTTCTTT. Protein: CSAVPGHLNTEAFF.

A few counts support this clonotype. This rearrangement joins TRBV29-1 to TRBJ2-7; D uncertain. Germline lookup yields CDR1 SQVTM and CDR2 ANQGSEA. V was cut by 3 bases and J by 0 bases, with 9 bases left in between. The CDR3 loop spans 13 amino acids. The CDR3 nucleotides are TGCAGCGTTGATCGTCCCGGCTCCTACGAGCAGTACTTC. It codes for CSVDRPGSYEQYF.

Ten or more counts support this clonotype. The CDR3 region has the DNA TGCGCCAGCAATAACATGGCTAGCGGGAGAAATTTTGGGACCCAGTACTTC. Its translation: CASNNMASGRNFGTQYF. The chain employs TRBV5-1 and TRBJ2-5; 10 nucleotides match TRBD2. The CDR3 consists of 17 residues. CDR1 and CDR2 from the germline V gene are SGHRS and YFSETQ. The ends lost 6 bases at V and 7 bases at J; junction bases unmatched: 18.

With regard to this clonotype: A much larger clone differs by one base, so this may be a read error. The chain is built from TRBV4-3 and TRBJ2-3, with D unclear. Germline V lookup: CDR1 LGHNA, CDR2 YSLEER. V was trimmed by 5 bases and J by 2 bases, leaving 14 bases between them. The CDR3 has 15 residues. In DNA form, the CDR3 reads TGCGCCAGCAGCTACGATGGGAAGACCACAGATACGCAGTATTTT. Protein sequence: CASSYDGKTTDTQYF.

Ten or more counts support this clonotype. The rearrangement links TRBV12-3 or TRBV12-4 to TRBJ2-1, with D unclear. V was pared by 6 bases and J by 4 bases, with 7 bases between. This CDR3 comprises 12 residues. This chain's CDR3 is CASSLNYNEQFF. The CDR3 nucleotides read TGTGCCAGCAGCCTCAATTACAATGAGCAGTTCTTC.

This chain uses TRBV7-2 with TRBJ2-2; D is possibly TRBD2 (5 bases). The CDR3 is made up of 14 amino acids. CDR1 SGHTA and CDR2 FQGNSA come from the germline V gene. V gave up 7 bases and J gave up 5 bases, with 14 bases separating them. DNA of the CDR3: TGTGCCAGCAATACCGGGCCGGGGACCGGGGAGCTGTTTTTT. Protein sequence: CASNTGPGTGELFF.

The chain combines TRBV20-1 with TRBJ2-3; 7 nucleotides line up with TRBD2. The CDR3 extends over 14 amino acids. CDR1 and CDR2 (germline): DFQATT, SNEGSKA (reference sequence). With V trimmed by 0 bases and J by 1 base, 1 base remained unmatched. The CDR3, as DNA: TGCAGTGCTAGAGAACTAGCGCGCACAGATACGCAGTATTTT. The encoded protein is CSARELARTDTQYF.

This clonotype occurred many times. The rearrangement uses TRBV20-1 and TRBJ2-2, with 11 positions matching TRBD2. In germline, CDR1 is DFQATT, CDR2 SNEGSKA (reference sequence). The CDR3 has 15 amino acids. The junction had 5 bases not matched to a gene; V was cut back by 3 bases and J by 5 bases. CDR3 amino acids: CSASPRTSGTGELFF. In DNA form, the CDR3 reads TGCAGTGCTAGTCCGAGGACTAGCGGGACCGGGGAGCTGTTTTTT.

This clonotype occurred many times. This chain links TRBV28 with TRBJ2-2; 10 nucleotides align to TRBD1. Losses at the gene ends were 6 bases for V and 3 bases for J; bases not matched to a gene: 10. CDR1 MDHEN and CDR2 SYDVKM come from the germline V gene. The CDR3 has 17 amino acids. CDR3 bases: TGTGCCAGCAGCCCTTCCCAGGGACAGGGGTACACCGGGGAGCTGTTTTTT. Encoded protein: CASSPSQGQGYTGELFF. The full variable domain, in which reference TRBV28 and TRBJ2-2 provide the parts outside the CDR3, is DVKVTQSSRYLVKRTGEKVFLECVQDMDHENMFWYRQDPGLGLRLIYFSYDVKMKEKGDIPEGYSVSREKKERFSLILESASTNQTSMYLCASSPSQGQGYTGELFFGEGSRLTVL.